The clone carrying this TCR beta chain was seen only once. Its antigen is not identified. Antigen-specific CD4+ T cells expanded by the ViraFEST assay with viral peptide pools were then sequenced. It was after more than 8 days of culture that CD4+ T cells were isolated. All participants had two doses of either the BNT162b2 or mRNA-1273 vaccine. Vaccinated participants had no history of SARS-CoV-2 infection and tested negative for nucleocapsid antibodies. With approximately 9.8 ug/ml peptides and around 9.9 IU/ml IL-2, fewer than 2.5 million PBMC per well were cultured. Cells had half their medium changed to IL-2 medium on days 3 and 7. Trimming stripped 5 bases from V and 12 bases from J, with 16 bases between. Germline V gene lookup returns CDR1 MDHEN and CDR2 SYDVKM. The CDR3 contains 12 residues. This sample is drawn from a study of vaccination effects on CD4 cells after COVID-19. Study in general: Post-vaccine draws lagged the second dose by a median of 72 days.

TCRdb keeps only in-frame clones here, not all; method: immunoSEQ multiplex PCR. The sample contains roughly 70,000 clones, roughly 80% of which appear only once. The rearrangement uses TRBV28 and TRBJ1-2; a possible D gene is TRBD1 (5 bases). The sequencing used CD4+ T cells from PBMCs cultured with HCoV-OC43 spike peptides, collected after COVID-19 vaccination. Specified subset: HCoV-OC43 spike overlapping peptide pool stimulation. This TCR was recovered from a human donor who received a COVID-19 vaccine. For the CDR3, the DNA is TGTGCCAGCAGTATAACCCAGGGAGGTGACACCTTC. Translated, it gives CASSITQGGDTF.